Sequencing of this TCR beta chain was carried out in a study of spatial heterogeneity in lung cancer. TCRdb passed the 5' RACE reads through MiXCR, listing each CDR3 protein once. The data contain around 11,000 distinct CDR3 sequences, 10% of them seen just once; the ten biggest clones take up less than 40%. At least ten counts were recorded for this clonotype. The sample's time point: blood at routine non-recurrence follow-up after resection. The CDR3 sequence is 16 residues long. Germline CDR1 reads SGHNT; CDR2 reads YYREEE (reference sequence). The V gene lost 0 bases and the J gene lost 7 bases, with 17 bases spanning the gap.

The chain combines TRBV5-4 with TRBJ2-1, with D possibly TRBD2 on 5 matching bases. Source: PBMCs, taken at follow-up. The receptor's source is a female donor with early-stage non-small cell lung cancer. CDR3 loop: CASSLAGEFSRNEQFF. Here the CDR3 DNA reads TGTGCCAGCAGCTTGGCTGGGGAGTTTTCTAGAAATGAGCAGTTCTTC.